The 28 T cell receptor beta chains below come from one sample, sequenced in a study of cytomegalovirus exposure and HLA in healthy donors. Primers: 60 Vbeta forward and 13 Jbeta reverse. The data were produced by immunoSEQ multiplex PCR, yet TCRdb's version contains in-frame clones alone and is incomplete. Of more than 80,000 clones listed, around 76% are singletons. Sequencing was done on a sample of PBMCs. The source of these receptors is a man between 18 and 35 years old in good health and CMV-seropositive.

The chain is built from TRBV6-1 and TRBJ1-2; a possible D gene is TRBD1 (6 bases). Germline CDR1 reads MNHNS; CDR2 reads SASEGT. The CDR3 consists of 16 residues. The germline V and J ends were trimmed by 2 bases and 6 bases, with 19 bases remaining between them. The CDR3 DNA sequence: TGTGCCAGCAGTGAACCAACGAGATGGGGACATCATGGCTACACCTTC. Translation: CASSEPTRWGHHGYTF.

The rearrangement uses TRBV6-5 and TRBJ2-1, with D maybe TRBD2 (6 bases). The germline CDR1 and CDR2 sequences are MNHEY and SVGAGI. The CDR3 is made up of 15 amino acids. V was shortened by 1 base and J by 0 bases, with 7 bases between the two germline ends. The CDR3 DNA is TGTGCCAGCAGTTACTGGAGGGGCTCCTACAATGAGCAGTTCTTC. It yields the protein CASSYWRGSYNEQFF.

This clone was picked up a small number of times. This chain uses TRBV6-1 with TRBJ2-5; D gene ambiguous. The germline V gene encodes CDR1 MNHNS and CDR2 SASEGT. This CDR3 contains 14 residues. The germline V and J ends were trimmed by 2 bases and 1 base, with 8 bases remaining between them. The CDR3 DNA is TGTGCCAGCAGTGAATGGCGGCCCCAAGAGACCCAGTACTTC. The encoded protein is CASSEWRPQETQYF.

This clone showed up just once. The rearrangement joins TRBV20-1 to TRBJ2-1; TRBD2 agrees at 8 bases. The V gene end was trimmed by 8 bases and the J gene end by 8 bases; junction bases not matched to a gene: 5. This CDR3 spans 11 amino acids. The germline CDR1 and CDR2 sequences are DFQATT and SNEGSKA (reference sequence). The CDR3 protein is CSSGSHDEQFF. The CDR3 DNA follows: TGCAGTAGCGGGAGTCACGATGAGCAGTTCTTC.

This clone was detected a few times. This chain's CDR3 is CASSSYGTGRWEQYF. As DNA, the CDR3 is TGTGCCAGCAGTTCATACGGGACAGGCCGTTGGGAGCAGTACTTC. The chain is built from TRBV6-5 and TRBJ2-7, with 8 bases aligning to TRBD1. The CDR3 is 15 amino acids. With 4 bases clipped from V and 7 bases from J, the junction kept 12 bases outside the gene matches. Germline CDR1 reads MNHEY; CDR2 reads SVGAGI.

In nucleotides, the CDR3 is TGTGCCAGTTCCCAGGAACATAGCAATCAGCCCCAGCATTTT. Translated: CASSQEHSNQPQHF. The chain links TRBV6-4 to TRBJ1-5, with D unresolved. The CDR3 totals 14 residues. Trimming shortened V by 9 bases and J by 0 bases, and 12 bases separated the two germline ends. CDR1 is MRHNA and CDR2 is SNTAGT in the germline V gene.

This chain links TRBV5-1 with TRBJ2-1, with 12 bases identical to TRBD2. Germline assignment: CDR1 SGHRS and CDR2 YFSETQ. This CDR3 comprises 18 residues. V lost 4 bases and J lost 1; bases outside the gene matches: 9. The CDR3 loop reads CASSPVGLAGRSYNEQFF. Written as DNA, the CDR3 is TGCGCCAGCAGCCCGGTGGGACTAGCGGGTCGGTCCTACAATGAGCAGTTCTTC. Full variable domain (outside the CDR3, taken from reference TRBV5-1 and TRBJ2-1): KAGVTQTPRYLIKTRGQQVTLSCSPISGHRSVSWYQQTPGQGLQFLFEYFSETQRNKGNFPGRFSGRQFSNSRSEMNVSTLELGDSALYLCASSPVGLAGRSYNEQFFGPGTRLTVL.

The V call is TRBV5-4, the J call TRBJ1-1; 9 nucleotides agree with TRBD1. The germline CDR1 and CDR2 sequences are SGHNT and YYREEE (reference sequence). The CDR3 is 15 amino acids. V gave up 4 bases and J gave up 5 bases; unmatched junction bases: 9. CDR3 loop: CASSLDRGRWTEAFF. The CDR3, as DNA: TGTGCCAGCAGCCTGGACAGGGGCAGGTGGACTGAAGCTTTCTTT.

The chain recombines TRBV2 with TRBJ2-3, with TRBD1 as a possible D gene (5 bases). The germline CDR1 and CDR2 sequences are SNHLY and FYNNEI. CDR3 length: 13 amino acids. V lost 5 bases and J 3 bases, leaving 9 bases between the germline ends. The chain's CDR3 is CASSPDRTDTQYF. The CDR3 DNA reads as TGTGCCAGCAGTCCCGACAGAACAGATACGCAGTATTTT.

The genes are TRBV28 and TRBJ2-1; no definite D call. Germline loops: CDR1 MDHEN, CDR2 SYDVKM. V shed 7 bases and J shed 4 bases, with 11 bases lying between them. This CDR3 has 13 residues. The CDR3, as DNA: TGTGCCAGCAACGAACGCGCGTACAATGAGCAGTTCTTC. Protein sequence: CASNERAYNEQFF.

The chain employs TRBV2 and TRBJ2-7; D is undetermined. CDR1 is SNHLY and CDR2 is FYNNEI in the germline V gene. With 2 bases removed from V and 9 bases from J, the gap between germline ends came to 8 bases. The length of the CDR3 is 11 residues. The CDR3 here is CASSETLGQYF. Written as DNA, the CDR3 is TGTGCCAGCAGTGAAACCCTAGGGCAGTACTTC.

The CDR3 loop reads CASRTGTGVTETQYF. In nucleotides, the CDR3 is TGTGCCAGCCGCACCGGGACAGGGGTAACAGAGACCCAGTACTTC. The rearrangement uses TRBV27 and TRBJ2-5; 10 bases match TRBD1. The CDR3 is made up of 15 amino acids. From germline, CDR1 is MNHEY and CDR2 SMNVEV (reference sequence). Trimming took 8 bases from V and 4 from J; bases not matched to a gene: 10.

This clone was detected only once. The V call is TRBV6-5, the J call TRBJ2-3, with D tentatively TRBD1 (6 bases). Germline V lookup: CDR1 MNHEY, CDR2 SVGAGI. Trimming cost V 2 bases and J 7 bases, with 13 bases left between them. This CDR3 spans 14 amino acids. The CDR3 sequence: CASSYTQGTNTQYF. Written as DNA, the CDR3 is TGTGCCAGCAGTTACACCCAGGGGACAAATACGCAGTATTTT.

V and J are TRBV9 and TRBJ2-2; 8 bases are shared with TRBD2. Germline V CDR1 and CDR2: SGDLS, YYNGEE. With V trimmed by 0 bases and J by 3 bases, 1 base remained unmatched. The length of the CDR3 is 15 residues. The CDR3 bases are TGTGCCAGCAGCGTAGTTAGCGGGGACACCGGGGAGCTGTTTTTT. Translated: CASSVVSGDTGELFF.

This sequence joins TRBV19 and TRBJ2-7; maybe TRBD2 (6 bases). This CDR3 region has 12 residues. The germline gives CDR1 LNHDA, CDR2 SQIVND (reference sequence). Trimming left V 8 bases short and J 8 bases short, with 16 bases between. CDR3 residues: CASRGDSNKQYF. The CDR3 DNA reads TGTGCCAGTCGAGGGGACTCCAACAAGCAGTACTTC. Using reference TRBV19 and TRBJ2-7 for the parts outside the CDR3, the full variable domain is DGGITQSPKYLFRKEGQNVTLSCEQNLNHDAMYWYRQDPGQGLRLIYYSQIVNDFQKGDIAEGYSVSREKKESFPLTVTSAQKNPTAFYLCASRGDSNKQYFGPGTRLTVT.

V gene TRBV6-6 combines with J gene TRBJ2-7; possibly TRBD2 for D (5 bases). The CDR3 spans 15 residues. Germline V gene data show CDR1 as MNHNY and CDR2 as SVGAGI (reference sequence). Trimming shortened V by 0 bases and J by 5 bases, and 14 bases separated the two germline ends. Here the CDR3 reads CASSYSDSGFDEQYF. The CDR3, as DNA: TGTGCCAGCAGTTACTCGGACTCTGGTTTCGACGAGCAGTACTTC.

This chain joins TRBV15 and TRBJ1-5, with D unresolved. The CDR3 sequence is 13 residues long. Per the germline V gene, CDR1 is LNHNV and CDR2 is YYDKDF (reference sequence). The V and J ends lost 3 bases and 6 bases respectively, with 9 bases between them. Here the CDR3 reads CATSSSQAQPQHF. CDR3 nucleotide sequence: TGTGCCACCAGCAGTTCCCAGGCTCAGCCCCAGCATTTT.

This clone has only one observation. The J gene is TRBJ2-7, the V gene TRBV6-5; maybe TRBD2 (5 bases). Germline CDR1 is MNHEY and CDR2 is SVGAGI. This CDR3 has 16 residues. With 0 bases removed from V and 0 bases from J, the gap between germline ends came to 12 bases. The CDR3 is CASSYSVVALSYEQYF. CDR3 in DNA: TGTGCCAGCAGTTACTCGGTGGTAGCGCTCTCCTACGAGCAGTACTTC.

V gene TRBV6-5 combines with J gene TRBJ2-7; 7 bases are shared with TRBD2. The CDR3 is made up of 14 amino acids. CDR1 and CDR2 (germline): MNHEY, SVGAGI. The junction had 9 bases not matched to a gene; V was cut back by 6 bases and J by 4 bases. This CDR3 is CASRRGGSAYEQYF. CDR3 nucleotides: TGTGCCAGCAGAAGGGGCGGGAGCGCTTACGAGCAGTACTTC.

Concerning this clone: Distinct nucleotide sequences in the sample also encode this CDR3. The rearrangement joins TRBV7-9 to TRBJ1-1; the D gene is possibly TRBD1 (5 bases). This CDR3 has 13 amino acids. Germline V lookup: CDR1 SEHNR, CDR2 FQNEAQ (reference sequence). V shed 3 bases and J shed 2 bases, with 7 bases lying between them. In nucleotides, the CDR3 is TGTGCCAGCAGCTTCGGGGGTAACACTGAAGCTTTCTTT. Protein: CASSFGGNTEAFF.

The chain couples TRBV6-1 to TRBJ2-7; D unresolved. The germline V and J ends were trimmed by 6 bases and 1 base, with 4 bases remaining between them. CDR1 and CDR2 (germline): MNHNS, SASEGT. CDR3 length: 11 amino acids. CDR3 coding DNA: TGTGCCAGCAGACTTTCCTACGAGCAGTACTTC. Translation: CASRLSYEQYF.

The rearrangement joins TRBV27 to TRBJ2-7; no clear D. Trimming took off 8 bases at V and 3 bases at J, with 14 bases between the two ends. Germline CDR1 reads MNHEY; CDR2 reads SMNVEV (reference sequence). The CDR3 has 13 residues. DNA for the CDR3: TGTGCCAGCGCCAGTGGCCCATACTACGAGCAGTACTTC. Its protein product is CASASGPYYEQYF.

The chain has TRBV29-1 and TRBJ2-5; possibly TRBD1 for D (6 bases). CDR1 and CDR2 (germline): SQVTM, ANQGSEA. Trimming took 3 bases from V and 5 from J, leaving 31 bases between them. This CDR3 has 19 amino acids. The CDR3 DNA follows: TGCAGCGTTGAGGGTGGGGTGTTGGGCGGACTCAGCCAGGGGGAGACCCAGTACTTC. It translates to CSVEGGVLGGLSQGETQYF. Complete variable domain (other parts from reference TRBV29-1 and TRBJ2-5): SAVISQKPSRDICQRGTSLTIQCQVDSQVTMMFWYRQQPGQSLTLIATANQGSEATYESGFVIDKFPISRPNLTFSTLTVSNMSPEDSSIYLCSVEGGVLGGLSQGETQYFGPGTRLLVL.

This chain joins TRBV4-2 and TRBJ1-5, with TRBD1 matching 11 bases. In germline, CDR1 is LGHNA, CDR2 YNFKEQ. Losses at the gene ends were 0 bases for V and 9 bases for J; bases not matched to a gene: 7. The CDR3 totals 16 residues. The CDR3 loop reads CASSQDSGTGGGPQHF. DNA of the CDR3: TGTGCCAGCAGCCAAGATAGCGGGACAGGGGGTGGGCCCCAGCATTTT.

V gene TRBV6-4 combines with J gene TRBJ2-3; D is possibly TRBD2 (5 bases). Deletions cut 6 bases from V and 5 bases from J, with 18 bases between. The CDR3 sequence is 15 residues long. Germline loops: CDR1 MRHNA, CDR2 SNTAGT. The CDR3: CASSDKGPRGDTQYF. In nucleotides, the CDR3 is TGTGCCAGCAGCGATAAGGGCCCTCGGGGAGATACGCAGTATTTT.

The chain uses TRBV13 and TRBJ2-1; 8 bases align to TRBD1. Trimming took 4 bases from V and 6 from J; bases not matched to a gene: 2. The CDR3 contains 13 residues. CDR1 and CDR2 from the germline V gene are PRHDT and FYEKMQ (reference sequence). As DNA, the CDR3 is TGTGCCAGCAGCTCCGGACAGGGCAATGAGCAGTTCTTC. As protein: CASSSGQGNEQFF.

The chain couples TRBV21-1 to TRBJ2-3; the table gives TRBD2 as D, unverified against the DNA. TRBV21-1 is a pseudogene segment. This CDR3 region has 17 residues. CDR3 DNA: TGTGCCAGCAGCTCACCCGGGGGGCAGACTCTCACAGATACGCAGTATTTT. It specifies CASSSPGGQTLTDTQYF.

The chain employs TRBV2 and TRBJ1-2; the match to TRBD1 covers 9 bases. V dropped 4 bases and J dropped 2; count of bases not matched to a gene: 2. The germline V gene has CDR1 SNHLY and CDR2 FYNNEI. The CDR3 extends over 14 amino acids. Here the CDR3 reads CASSADRGNYGYTF. CDR3 nucleotides: TGTGCCAGCAGTGCCGACAGGGGGAACTATGGCTACACCTTC.